Given below is one T cell receptor (beta chain) in context. The data belong to a study of radiation and T cells in renal cell carcinoma. The CDR3 spans 15 residues. The method was immunoSEQ multiplex PCR; TCRdb's version includes in-frame clones alone and lacks a portion of them. The sample lists about 60,000 clones, just over 75% occurring once. Described time point: blood 2 weeks post-SBRT. Specified treatment: 15 Gy SBRT to primary tumor, nephrectomy 4 weeks later. This clonotype was sampled from a man aged 55 to 70 with renal cell carcinoma. The input for sequencing was blood, taken from a patient whose treatment included radiotherapy and nephrectomy. The V and J genes are TRBV21-1 and TRBJ1-2; the tabulated D call, TRBD1, remains unverified against the DNA. TRBV21-1 is designated a pseudogene. The CDR3 loop is CASSAPGQGEKGYTF. The DNA for the CDR3 is TGTGCCAGCAGCGCACCGGGACAGGGGGAGAAGGGCTACACCTTC.